This TCR beta chain was recovered during a study of T cell responses to AZD1222 COVID-19 vaccine. TCRdb's table, derived via immunoSEQ multiplex PCR, lists solely in-frame clones and lacks some. The sample gives fewer than 200,000 clones, approximately 93% of which show up once; under 2% is in the top ten. V lost 5 bases and J lost 4; bases outside the gene matches: 6. The CDR3 totals 15 residues. Germline assignment: CDR1 KGHSY and CDR2 FQNENV. Whole-study results and caveats: Donors were mostly white British, more females; clonal diversity possibly underestimated. Spike-specific TCR breadth and depth both grew after two AZD1222 doses.

Remarks on this clone: Its antigen is not identified.

The V call is TRBV16, the J call TRBJ2-1, with 9 bases that match TRBD2. The TCR originated in an adult who received the AZD1222 COVID-19 vaccine. Material: peripheral blood, obtained 28 days after the second AZD1222 dose. CDR3 bases: TGTGCCAGCAGCTTGACTAGCGGAAAGTACAATGAGCAGTTCTTC. Translation: CASSLTSGKYNEQFF.